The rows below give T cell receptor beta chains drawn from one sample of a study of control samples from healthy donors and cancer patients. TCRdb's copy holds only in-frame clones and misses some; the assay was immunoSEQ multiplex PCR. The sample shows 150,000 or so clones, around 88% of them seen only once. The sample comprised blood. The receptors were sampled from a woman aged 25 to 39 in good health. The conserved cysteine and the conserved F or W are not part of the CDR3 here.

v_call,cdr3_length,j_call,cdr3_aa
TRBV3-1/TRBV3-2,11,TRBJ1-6,ASSPGSASPLH
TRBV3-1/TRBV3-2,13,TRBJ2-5,ASSQDLSGWETQY
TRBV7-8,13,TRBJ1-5,ASSFPDRVPEPQH
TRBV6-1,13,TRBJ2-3,ASSPRGRRADTQY
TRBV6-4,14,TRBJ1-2,ASRPLQGKGNYGYT
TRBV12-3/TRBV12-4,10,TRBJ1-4,ASTTNSEKLF
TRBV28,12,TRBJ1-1,ASRSGTENTEAF
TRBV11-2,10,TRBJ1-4,ASSLGWEKLF
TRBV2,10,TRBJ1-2,ASEDRDYGYT
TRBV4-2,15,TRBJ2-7,ASSQETGTSGRYEQY
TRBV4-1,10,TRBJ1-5,ASSQGNQPQH
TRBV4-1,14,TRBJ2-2,ASGLIGQGGAGELF
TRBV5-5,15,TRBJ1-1,ASSLGQGGGRPTEAF
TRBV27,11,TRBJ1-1,ASGWTANTEAF
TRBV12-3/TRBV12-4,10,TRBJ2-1,ASSLDGDEQF
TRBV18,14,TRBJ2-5,ASSRTSGGPQETQY
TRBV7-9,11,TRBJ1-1,ASKDSSNTEAF
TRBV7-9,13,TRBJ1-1,ASSLVDDRGTEAF
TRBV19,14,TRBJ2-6,ASSMGGSAGANVLT
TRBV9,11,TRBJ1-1,ASSARGDTEAF
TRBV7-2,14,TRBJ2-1,ASSLDPAGGYNEQF
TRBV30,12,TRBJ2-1,AWSVRHRNNEQF
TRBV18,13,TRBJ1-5,ASSPQDGSNQPQH
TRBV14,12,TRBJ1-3,ASSHRGRGNTIY
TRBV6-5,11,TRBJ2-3,ASSYLGLDTQY
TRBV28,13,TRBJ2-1,ASSIIAGGPNEQF
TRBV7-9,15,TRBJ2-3,ASSPRSGTLSTDTQY
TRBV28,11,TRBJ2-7,ASSYRSTKGQY
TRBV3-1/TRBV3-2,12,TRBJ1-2,ASSLSGGNYGYT
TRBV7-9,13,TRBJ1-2,ASSLSGEGYHGYT
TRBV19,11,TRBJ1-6,ASSRQGGSPLH
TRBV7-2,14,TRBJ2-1,ASSLKVGGPGNEQF
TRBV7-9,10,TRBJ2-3,ASSLYTDTQY
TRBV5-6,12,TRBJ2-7,ASSFPQGSPEQY
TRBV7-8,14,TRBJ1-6,ASSRMGRAEGSPLH
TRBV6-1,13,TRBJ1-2,ASSEKGNIHYGYT
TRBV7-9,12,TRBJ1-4,ASSGGQRNEKLF
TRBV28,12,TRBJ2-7,ASTPGRAPYEQY
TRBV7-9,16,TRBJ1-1,ASSLLGTVGGENTEAF
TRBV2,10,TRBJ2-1,ASSGDYNEQF
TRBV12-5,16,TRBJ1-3,ASGSTPGTPSSGNTIY
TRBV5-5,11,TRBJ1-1,ASSQQGNTEAF
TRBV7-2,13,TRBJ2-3,ASSFDQDPTDTQY
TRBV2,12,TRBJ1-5,ASSERRRDQPQH
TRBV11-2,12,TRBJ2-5,ASSLPVGQETQY
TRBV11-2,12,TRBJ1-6,ASRIGRFNSPLH
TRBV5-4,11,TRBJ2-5,ASSVGLQETQY
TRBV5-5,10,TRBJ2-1,ASSFRYNEQF
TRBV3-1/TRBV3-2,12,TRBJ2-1,ASSKTAEGNEQF
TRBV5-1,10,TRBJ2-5,ASSLDAETQY
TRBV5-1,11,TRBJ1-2,ASSLSGSHGYT
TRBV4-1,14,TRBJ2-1,ASSHGTSGRWDEQF
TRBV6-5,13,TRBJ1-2,ASKEYRDSFYGYT
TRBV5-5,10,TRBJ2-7,ASSLFAGEQY
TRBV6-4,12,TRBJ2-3,ATPGGPSDDTQY
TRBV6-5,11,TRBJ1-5,ASSYKGGQPQH
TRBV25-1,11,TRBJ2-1,ASSRSSYNEQF